Shown below are 5 T cell receptor gamma chains from a single sample sequenced in a study of gamma-delta T cells after stem cell transplantation. TCRdb re-processed the RT-PCR reads using CATT. The data show 1,200 or so gamma-chain clones, roughly 55% seen once. The sequencing input was gamma-delta T cells. These receptors were obtained from a human donor. It is not recorded whose cells these are; they may come from a transplant donor.

On this clone: A junction end diverges from the germline sequence, so it may reflect a read error. Within the sample, other DNA sequences also encode this same CDR3. The chain combines TRGV4 with TRGJ1 or TRGJ2. No J segment appears in TCRdb, so it was assigned here by matching the sequence to germline. This CDR3 is built from 14 residues. Germline V gives CDR1 EGSTGY, CDR2 YDSYTSSV. The CDR3 region has the DNA TGTGCCACTTGGGATGGGATTGGAGGGTATAAGAAACTCTTT. It is translated as CATWDGIGGYKKLF.

The J gene is TRGJ1 or TRGJ2, the V gene TRGV4. Germline matching of the DNA provided the J gene here, since TCRdb leaves it blank. With V trimmed by 0 bases and J by 2 bases, 7 bases remained unmatched. The CDR3 length is 15 residues. Germline V lookup: CDR1 EGSTGY, CDR2 YDSYTSSV. As DNA, the CDR3 is TGTGCCACCTGGGATGGGCGTAAGGATTATTATAAGAAACTCTTT. Protein sequence: CATWDGRKDYYKKLF.

The chain is built from TRGV3 and TRGJ1 or TRGJ2. As TCRdb names no J gene, one was assigned here on the basis of a DNA match to germline. The CDR3 has 12 amino acids. Germline loops: CDR1 VTNTFY, CDR2 YDVSTARD (reference sequence). V lost 3 bases, J lost 5 bases, and 4 bases stayed unmatched. CDR3 coding DNA: TGTGCCACCTGGGACGTCAATTATAAGAAACTCTTT. It translates to CATWDVNYKKLF.

Only a few counts were recorded for this clone. The J gene was identified as TRGJ1 or TRGJ2, and no V gene was called. The CDR3 is 11 amino acids. CDR3 amino acids: CATWDRHKKLF. The CDR3 DNA reads TGTGCCACCTGGGACCGCCATAAGAAACTCTTT.

The rearrangement joins TRGV5 to TRGJ1 or TRGJ2. The J gene, left out of TCRdb, was set here by checking the DNA against germline. The junction had 10 bases not matched to a gene; V was cut back by 2 bases and J by 0 bases. In germline, CDR1 is VINAFY, CDR2 YDVSNSKD. The CDR3 is 16 amino acids. CDR3 DNA sequence: TGTGCCACCTGGGACACCCCAACAGAGAATTATTATAAGAAACTCTTT. Protein: CATWDTPTENYYKKLF.